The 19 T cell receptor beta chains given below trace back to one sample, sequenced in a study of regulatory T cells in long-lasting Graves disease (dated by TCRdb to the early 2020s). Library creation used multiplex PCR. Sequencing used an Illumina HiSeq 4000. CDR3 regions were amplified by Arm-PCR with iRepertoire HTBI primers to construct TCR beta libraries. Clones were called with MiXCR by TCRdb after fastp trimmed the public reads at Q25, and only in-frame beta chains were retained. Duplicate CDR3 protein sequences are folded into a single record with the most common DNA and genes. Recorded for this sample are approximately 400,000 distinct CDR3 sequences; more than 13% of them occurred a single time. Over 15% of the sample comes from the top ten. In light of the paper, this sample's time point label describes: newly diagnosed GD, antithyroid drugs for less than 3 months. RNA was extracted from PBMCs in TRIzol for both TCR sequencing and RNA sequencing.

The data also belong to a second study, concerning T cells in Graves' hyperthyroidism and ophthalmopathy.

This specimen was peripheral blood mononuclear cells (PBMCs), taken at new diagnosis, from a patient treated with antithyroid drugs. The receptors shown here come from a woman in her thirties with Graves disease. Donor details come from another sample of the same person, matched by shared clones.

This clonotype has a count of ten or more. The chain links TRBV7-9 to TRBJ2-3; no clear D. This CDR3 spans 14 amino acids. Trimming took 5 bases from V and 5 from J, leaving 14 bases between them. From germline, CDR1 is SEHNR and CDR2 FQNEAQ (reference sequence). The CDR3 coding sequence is TGTGCCAGCAGCCCTACTGGTGTAGGAGATACGCAGTATTTT. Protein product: CASSPTGVGDTQYF.

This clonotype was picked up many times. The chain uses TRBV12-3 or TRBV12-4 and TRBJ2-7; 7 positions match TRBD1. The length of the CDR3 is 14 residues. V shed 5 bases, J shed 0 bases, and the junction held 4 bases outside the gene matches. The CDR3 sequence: CASSRQGSSYEQYF. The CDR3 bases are TGTGCCAGCAGTCGACAGGGCAGCTCCTACGAGCAGTACTTC.

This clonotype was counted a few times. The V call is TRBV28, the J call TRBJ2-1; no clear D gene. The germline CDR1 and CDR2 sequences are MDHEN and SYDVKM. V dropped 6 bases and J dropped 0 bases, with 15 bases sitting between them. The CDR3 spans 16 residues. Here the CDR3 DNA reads TGTGCCAGCAGCTTGGCCCGTACAACCTCCTACAATGAGCAGTTCTTC. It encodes CASSLARTTSYNEQFF.

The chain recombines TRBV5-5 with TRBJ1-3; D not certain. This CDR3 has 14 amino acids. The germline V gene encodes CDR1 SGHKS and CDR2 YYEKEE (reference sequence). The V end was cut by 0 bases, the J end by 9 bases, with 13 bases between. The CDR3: CASSLEAPSSTIYF. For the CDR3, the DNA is TGTGCCAGCAGCTTGGAGGCACCAAGTAGCACCATATATTTT. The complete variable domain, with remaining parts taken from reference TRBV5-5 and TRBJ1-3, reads DAGVTQSPTHLIKTRGQQVTLRCSPISGHKSVSWYQQVLGQGPQFIFQYYEKEERGRGNFPDRFSARQFPNYSSELNVNALLLGDSALYLCASSLEAPSSTIYFGEGSWLTVV.

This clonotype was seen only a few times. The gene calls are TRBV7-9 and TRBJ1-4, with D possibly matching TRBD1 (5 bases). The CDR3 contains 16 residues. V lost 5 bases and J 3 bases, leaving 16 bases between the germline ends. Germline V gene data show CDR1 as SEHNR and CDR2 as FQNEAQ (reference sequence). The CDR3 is CASSLLRGGPNEKLFF. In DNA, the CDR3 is TGTGCCAGCAGCCTCCTTCGGGGGGGACCTAATGAAAAACTGTTTTTT.

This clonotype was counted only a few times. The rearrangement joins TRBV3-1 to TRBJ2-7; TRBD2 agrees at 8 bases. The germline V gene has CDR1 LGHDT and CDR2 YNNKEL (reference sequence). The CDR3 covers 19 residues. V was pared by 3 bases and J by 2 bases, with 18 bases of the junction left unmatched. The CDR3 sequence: CASSQGSTSGIRFAYEQYF. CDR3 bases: TGTGCCAGCAGCCAGGGATCAACTAGCGGCATCCGGTTTGCCTACGAGCAGTACTTC.

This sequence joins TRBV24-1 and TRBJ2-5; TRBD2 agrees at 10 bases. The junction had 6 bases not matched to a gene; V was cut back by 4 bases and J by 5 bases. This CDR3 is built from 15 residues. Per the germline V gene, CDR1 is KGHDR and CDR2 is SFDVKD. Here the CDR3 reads CATSEDGLAAETQYF. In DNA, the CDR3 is TGTGCCACCAGTGAAGACGGACTAGCGGCGGAGACCCAGTACTTC.

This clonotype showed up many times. The CDR3 DNA reads as TGTGCCAGCAGTAGGAGGGTGGACCGCGTTGACAACACCGGGGAGCTGTTTTTT. It specifies CASSRRVDRVDNTGELFF. The V gene is TRBV12-3 or TRBV12-4, the J gene TRBJ2-2; D might be TRBD2 (6 bases). V lost 5 bases and J lost 2, with 21 bases in between. This CDR3 contains 18 residues.

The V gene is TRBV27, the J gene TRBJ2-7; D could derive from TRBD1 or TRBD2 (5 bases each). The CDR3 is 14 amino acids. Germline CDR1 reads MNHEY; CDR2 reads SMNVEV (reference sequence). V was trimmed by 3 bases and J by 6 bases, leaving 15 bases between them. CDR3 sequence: CASSFRGAGAEQYF. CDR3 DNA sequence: TGTGCCAGCAGTTTTAGGGGCGCCGGGGCCGAGCAGTACTTC.

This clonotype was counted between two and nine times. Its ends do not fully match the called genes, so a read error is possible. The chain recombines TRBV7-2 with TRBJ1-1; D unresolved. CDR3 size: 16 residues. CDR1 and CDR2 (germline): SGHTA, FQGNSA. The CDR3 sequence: CASSLAQGSMNTEALF. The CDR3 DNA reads TGTGCCAGCAGCTTAGCGCAAGGGTCCATGAACACTGAAGCTCTCTTT.

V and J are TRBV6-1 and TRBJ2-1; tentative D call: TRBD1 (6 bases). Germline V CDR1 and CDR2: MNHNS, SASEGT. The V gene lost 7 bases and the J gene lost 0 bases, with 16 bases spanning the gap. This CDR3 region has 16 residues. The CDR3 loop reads CASIPSRQASYNEQFF. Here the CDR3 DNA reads TGTGCCAGCATTCCCTCCCGACAGGCCTCCTACAATGAGCAGTTCTTC.

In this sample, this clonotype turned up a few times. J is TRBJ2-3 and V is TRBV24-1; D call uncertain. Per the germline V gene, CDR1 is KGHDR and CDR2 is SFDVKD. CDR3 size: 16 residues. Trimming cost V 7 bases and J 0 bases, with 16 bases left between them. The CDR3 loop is CATSAPRASSTDTQYF. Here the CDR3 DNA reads TGTGCCACCAGCGCCCCCCGGGCGAGTAGCACAGATACGCAGTATTTT.

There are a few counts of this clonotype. This CDR3 is CASSYGGYNEQFF. DNA for the CDR3: TGTGCCAGCAGTTACGGCGGATACAATGAGCAGTTCTTC. The V call is TRBV6-2 or TRBV6-3, the J call TRBJ2-1; D is ambiguous. CDR1 is MNHEY, CDR2 SVGEGT, per germline. Trimming took 2 bases from V and 4 from J, leaving 6 bases between them. CDR3 size: 13 residues.

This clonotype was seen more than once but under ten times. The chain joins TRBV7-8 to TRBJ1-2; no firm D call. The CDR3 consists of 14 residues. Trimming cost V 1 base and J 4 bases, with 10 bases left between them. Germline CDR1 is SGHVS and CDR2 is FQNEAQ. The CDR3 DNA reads TGTGCCAGCAGCTTAGATGGGGTCGGCTATGGCTACACCTTC. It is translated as CASSLDGVGYGYTF. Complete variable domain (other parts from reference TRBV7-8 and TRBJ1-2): GAGVSQSPRYKVAKRGQDVALRCDPISGHVSLFWYQQALGQGPEFLTYFQNEAQLDKSGLPSDRFFAERPEGSVSTLKIQRTQQEDSAVYLCASSLDGVGYGYTFGSGTRLTVV.

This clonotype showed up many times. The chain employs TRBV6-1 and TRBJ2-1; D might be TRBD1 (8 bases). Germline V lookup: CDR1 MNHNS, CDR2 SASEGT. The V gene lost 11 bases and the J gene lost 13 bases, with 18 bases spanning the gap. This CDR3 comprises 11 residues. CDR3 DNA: TGTGCCGCGATGGGGGGGACAGGCCAGTTCTTC. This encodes CAAMGGTGQFF.

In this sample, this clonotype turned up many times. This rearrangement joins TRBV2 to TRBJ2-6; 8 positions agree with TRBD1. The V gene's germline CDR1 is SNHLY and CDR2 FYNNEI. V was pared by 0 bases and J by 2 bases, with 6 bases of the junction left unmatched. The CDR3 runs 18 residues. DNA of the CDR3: TGTGCCAGCAGTGAAGCGGAACCAGGGGGCACTGGGGCCAACGTCCTGACTTTC. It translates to CASSEAEPGGTGANVLTF.

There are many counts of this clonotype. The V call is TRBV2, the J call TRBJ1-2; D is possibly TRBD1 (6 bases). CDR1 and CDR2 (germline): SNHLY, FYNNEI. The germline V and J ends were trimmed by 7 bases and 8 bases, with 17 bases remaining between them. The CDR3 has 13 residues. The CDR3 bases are TGTGCCAGCAAGCTACAGGGTGATAGCGGCTACACCTTC. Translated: CASKLQGDSGYTF. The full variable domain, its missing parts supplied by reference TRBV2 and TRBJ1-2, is EPEVTQTPSHQVTQMGQEVILRCVPISNHLYFYWYRQILGQKVEFLVSFYNNEISEKSEIFDDQFSVERPDGSNFTLKIRSTKLEDSAMYFCASKLQGDSGYTFGSGTRLTVV.

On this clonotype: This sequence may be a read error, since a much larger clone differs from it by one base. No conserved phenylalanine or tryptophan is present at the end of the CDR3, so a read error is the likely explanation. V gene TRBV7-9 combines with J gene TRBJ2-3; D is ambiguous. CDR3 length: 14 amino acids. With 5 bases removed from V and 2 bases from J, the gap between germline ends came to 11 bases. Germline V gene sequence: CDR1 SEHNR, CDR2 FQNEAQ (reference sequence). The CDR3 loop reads CASSVSWDTDTQYL. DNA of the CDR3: TGTGCCAGCAGCGTTAGTTGGGACACAGATACGCAGTATCTT.

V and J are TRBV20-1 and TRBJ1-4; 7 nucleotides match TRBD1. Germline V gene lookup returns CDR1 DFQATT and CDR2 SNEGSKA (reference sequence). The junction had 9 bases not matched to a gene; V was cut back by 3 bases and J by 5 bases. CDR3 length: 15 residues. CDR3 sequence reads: CSARGQLGTNEKLFF. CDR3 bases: TGCAGTGCTAGGGGACAGCTGGGGACAAATGAAAAACTGTTTTTT.